This T cell receptor (beta chain) appears in the sequencing data of a study of OX40 agonist ivuxolimab in advanced cancers. Repertoires were generated with immunoSEQ multiplex PCR, while TCRdb's copy carries only in-frame clones and drops some. The profile shows 75,000 to 100,000 clones, 92% of them singletons. V was shortened by 3 bases and J by 0 bases, with 5 bases between the two germline ends. Germline CDR1 and CDR2: SGHTS and YDEGEE. CDR3 length equals 13 residues. Points on this clone: Antigen: not known.

General observations from the study: The expanded peripheral T cells' antigen specificity was not determined.

The sequence came from an adult with an advanced solid tumor such as melanoma, head and neck, liver or kidney cancer. The material was CD4+ or CD8+ T cells sorted from blood, obtained in a trial of the OX40 agonist ivuxolimab. The chain carries TRBV5-8 and TRBJ2-3; either TRBD1 or TRBD2 may supply D (5 bases each). The CDR3 coding sequence is TGTGCCAGCAGCTGGGGGAGCACAGATACGCAGTATTTT. Translated: CASSWGSTDTQYF. The full variable domain, its missing parts supplied by reference TRBV5-8 and TRBJ2-3, is EAGVTQSPTHLIKTRGQQATLRCSPISGHTSVYWYQQALGLGLQFLLWYDEGEERNRGNFPPRFSGRQFPNYSSELNVNALELEDSALYLCASSWGSTDTQYFGPGTRLTVL.